A single sample is the source of the 30 T cell receptor beta chains below, sequenced in a study of blood T cell repertoires in COVID-19. Sequencing used immunoSEQ multiplex PCR; TCRdb keeps in-frame clones, though not all of them. This table has over 10,000 clones, about 88% appearing once. The material sequenced was peripheral blood. These receptors were collected from a human donor in a cohort sampled during active COVID-19.

The chain has TRBV7-3 and TRBJ2-1; perhaps TRBD1 as D (6 bases). This CDR3 is built from 14 residues. V was cut by 5 bases and J by 4 bases, with 12 bases left in between. Per germline, CDR1 SGHTA and CDR2 FQGTGA. The CDR3 protein is CASSAGDTYNEQFF. The CDR3, as DNA: TGTGCCAGCAGCGCCGGGGACACTTACAATGAGCAGTTCTTC. Combining the CDR3 with reference TRBV7-3 and TRBJ2-1 gives the whole variable domain GAGVSQTPSNKVTEKGKYVELRCDPISGHTALYWYRQSLGQGPEFLIYFQGTGAADDSGLPNDRFFAVRPEGSVSTLKIQRTERGDSAVYLCASSAGDTYNEQFFGPGTRLTVL.

The chain recombines TRBV11-1 with TRBJ2-3; D is unresolved. CDR1 and CDR2 from the germline V gene are SGHAT and FQDESV (reference sequence). The CDR3 contains 14 residues. V was cut by 5 bases and J by 4 bases, with 13 bases left in between. CDR3 sequence reads: CASSPRRFADTQYF. CDR3 nucleotide sequence: TGTGCCAGCAGCCCTCGCAGGTTTGCAGATACGCAGTATTTT.

The CDR3 nucleotides are TGTGCCACTACCCGAGGGGCTAGCGGGAGGTACGGAGAGACCCAGTACTTC. Translated: CATTRGASGRYGETQYF. The chain recombines TRBV19 with TRBJ2-5; 11 bases are a match to TRBD2. CDR1 and CDR2 from the germline V gene are LNHDA and SQIVND (reference sequence). The trim removed 10 bases at V and 4 bases at J, leaving 17 bases unmatched. CDR3 length equals 17 residues.

This rearrangement joins TRBV5-4 to TRBJ1-3; 7 bases agree with TRBD1. There are 13 residues in the CDR3. Per germline, CDR1 SGHNT and CDR2 YYREEE (reference sequence). V gave up 4 bases and J gave up 4 bases; unmatched junction bases: 2. CDR3 sequence: CASSMTGGNTIYF. The CDR3 nucleotides read TGTGCCAGCAGCATGACAGGGGGAAACACCATATATTTT.

This clone showed up just a few times. The rearrangement uses TRBV6-2 or TRBV6-3 and TRBJ1-2; 7 bases fit TRBD1. Germline CDR1 and CDR2: MNHEY and SVGEGT. The J segment lost 5 bases and the V segment lost 5 bases, leaving 5 bases of the junction unmatched. The CDR3 is 13 residues long. The CDR3 protein is CASSTRQGYGYTF. CDR3 in DNA: TGTGCCAGCAGTACCCGACAGGGATATGGCTACACCTTC.

This clone was observed a single time. A read error may account for a junction end that differs from germline. The chain carries TRBV7-7 and TRBJ2-2; 9 nucleotides line up with TRBD1. Germline CDR1 reads SSHAT; CDR2 reads FNYEAQ (reference sequence). This CDR3 spans 17 amino acids. DNA of the CDR3: TGTGCTAGCAGCTCTGGTGGGACAGGGACGAACACCGGGGAGCTGTTTTTT. Protein sequence: CASSSGGTGTNTGELFF.

The genes are TRBV7-2 and TRBJ1-2; TRBD1 matches at 8 bases. In germline, CDR1 is SGHTA, CDR2 FQGNSA. With 6 bases clipped from V and 4 bases from J, the junction kept 7 bases outside the gene matches. The CDR3 consists of 14 residues. The CDR3 sequence is CASRGQTGGYGYTF. The CDR3, as DNA: TGTGCCAGCAGGGGACAAACAGGGGGCTATGGCTACACCTTC.

This clone was recorded only once. The chain combines TRBV29-1 with TRBJ2-1, with 9 bases aligning to TRBD2. Germline CDR1 SQVTM, CDR2 ANQGSEA. The length of the CDR3 is 17 residues. V was pared by 0 bases and J by 4 bases, with 10 bases of the junction left unmatched. In DNA, the CDR3 is TGCAGCGTTGAAGATTTCGGGGCTAGCGGGGTATACAATGAGCAGTTCTTC. Translating gives CSVEDFGASGVYNEQFF.

The genes are TRBV5-1 and TRBJ2-3; no reliable D call. The CDR3 contains 13 residues. With 0 bases removed from V and 1 base from J, the gap between germline ends came to 3 bases. The germline gives CDR1 SGHRS, CDR2 YFSETQ. CDR3 amino acids: CASSLAGTDTQYF. CDR3 nucleotide sequence: TGCGCCAGCAGCTTGGCCGGCACAGATACGCAGTATTTT.

The rearrangement uses TRBV6-5 and TRBJ1-1, with D possibly matching TRBD1 (6 bases). The CDR3 totals 15 residues. CDR1 and CDR2 (germline): MNHEY, SVGAGI. V was shortened by 6 bases and J by 1 base, with 15 bases between the two germline ends. The CDR3 sequence is CASSMNRAANTEAFF. CDR3 nucleotides: TGTGCCAGCAGCATGAACAGGGCCGCGAACACTGAAGCTTTCTTT.

This clone was seen only a few times. V is TRBV19 and J is TRBJ2-7, with TRBD1 as a possible D gene (6 bases). CDR3 size: 14 residues. V dropped 3 bases and J dropped 2 bases, with 11 bases sitting between them. Germline CDR1 and CDR2: LNHDA and SQIVND (reference sequence). CDR3 DNA sequence: TGTGCCAGTAGTATCCAGGCAGGGGCCTACGAGCAGTACTTC. Its protein is CASSIQAGAYEQYF.

V usage is TRBV14 and J usage is TRBJ2-4; possible D gene TRBD2, 6 bases. CDR1 and CDR2 (germline): SGHDN, FVKESK. V lost 5 bases and J 4 bases, leaving 21 bases between the germline ends. There are 17 residues in the CDR3. The CDR3 here is CASSSSLAPSPKNIQYF. CDR3 nucleotide sequence: TGTGCCAGCAGCTCGTCACTAGCCCCAAGTCCAAAAAACATTCAGTACTTC.

The chain combines TRBV5-1 with TRBJ1-1, with D possibly matching TRBD1 (5 bases). V lost 1 base, J lost 4 bases, and 17 bases lay in between. The CDR3 extends over 16 amino acids. CDR1 and CDR2 from the germline V gene are SGHRS and YFSETQ. The chain's CDR3 is CASSLLSAGMSTEAFF. In nucleotides, the CDR3 is TGCGCCAGCAGCTTGCTGTCCGCAGGGATGAGCACTGAAGCTTTCTTT.

This sequence joins TRBV9 and TRBJ1-1, with 11 bases matching TRBD1. Per the germline V gene, CDR1 is SGDLS and CDR2 is YYNGEE. Trimming cost V 0 bases and J 5 bases; bases outside gene matches: 0. The length of the CDR3 is 14 residues. This chain's CDR3 is CASSVGDRGTEAFF. In nucleotides, the CDR3 is TGTGCCAGCAGCGTAGGGGACAGGGGGACTGAAGCTTTCTTT.

Here the CDR3 reads CASSQALAGVNIQYF. The CDR3 coding sequence is TGTGCCAGCAGCCAAGCGCTAGCGGGGGTAAACATTCAGTACTTC. This chain uses TRBV4-2 with TRBJ2-4; 10 bases fit TRBD2. After removal of 1 base from V and 6 bases from J, the junction contained 3 bases not matched to a gene. Germline V gene sequence: CDR1 LGHNA, CDR2 YNFKEQ. There are 15 residues in the CDR3.

The V gene is TRBV3-1 (or the pseudogene TRBV3-2), the J gene TRBJ2-3; possibly TRBD2 for D (6 bases). Trimming shortened V by 1 base and J by 6 bases, and 20 bases separated the two germline ends. The germline V gene encodes CDR1 LGHDT and CDR2 YNNKEL (reference sequence). This CDR3 has 17 residues. CDR3 sequence (DNA): TGTGCCAGCAGCCAAGGCTGGCGGGACGGAGATGGGGATACGCAGTATTTT. Amino acids: CASSQGWRDGDGDTQYF.

The genes are TRBV11-2 and TRBJ1-1, with D unclear. The V gene's germline CDR1 is SGHAT and CDR2 FQNNGV. The CDR3 loop spans 16 amino acids. The V gene lost 2 bases and the J gene lost 3 bases, with 16 bases spanning the gap. CDR3 DNA sequence: TGTGCCAGCAGCTTAACCGGTTTCGGGAGGGACACTGAAGCTTTCTTT. Translation gives CASSLTGFGRDTEAFF.

This sequence joins TRBV3-1 (or the pseudogene TRBV3-2) and TRBJ2-4, with a possible D match to TRBD2 (6 bases). This CDR3 region has 17 residues. The V end was cut by 4 bases, the J end by 1 base, with 17 bases between. CDR1 LGHDT and CDR2 YNNKEL come from the germline V gene (reference sequence). The CDR3 sequence is CASSPPRDREAKNIQYF. The CDR3 DNA is TGTGCCAGCAGCCCCCCCCGGGATCGGGAGGCCAAAAACATTCAGTACTTC.

V and J are TRBV27 and TRBJ1-2; TRBD1 agrees at 11 bases. The CDR3 runs 16 residues. With V trimmed by 3 bases and J by 7 bases, 10 bases remained unmatched. Looked up from germline, CDR1 is MNHEY and CDR2 is SMNVEV (reference sequence). Here the CDR3 reads CASSFRPGTGGGGYTF. In DNA form, the CDR3 reads TGTGCCAGCAGTTTCCGGCCCGGGACAGGGGGTGGTGGCTACACCTTC.

The genes are TRBV9 and TRBJ1-2, with unresolved D. Germline V gives CDR1 SGDLS, CDR2 YYNGEE. This CDR3 spans 14 amino acids. V lost 3 bases to trimming and J lost 4 bases, with 13 bases between them. The CDR3 DNA reads TGTGCCAGCAGCGCGGACTTTCCCCGCTATGGCTACACCTTC. It encodes CASSADFPRYGYTF.

The chain couples TRBV7-2 to TRBJ1-2; TRBD1 might be the D (6 bases). V was trimmed by 4 bases and J by 0 bases, leaving 15 bases between them. This CDR3 is 16 amino acids long. Germline V gene data show CDR1 as SGHTA and CDR2 as FQGNSA. The CDR3 sequence is CASSWRPGTTNYGYTF. The DNA of the CDR3 is TGTGCCAGCAGCTGGCGCCCCGGGACAACTAACTATGGCTACACCTTC.

The chain recombines TRBV4-2 with TRBJ2-4, with TRBD2 matching 10 bases. In germline, CDR1 is LGHNA, CDR2 YNFKEQ. The CDR3 has 20 amino acids. V shed 0 bases, J shed 0 bases, and the junction held 11 bases outside the gene matches. For the CDR3, the DNA is TGTGCCAGCAGCCAAGAAGGTCCTAGCGGGGGACTGGGAGCCAAAAACATTCAGTACTTC. This encodes CASSQEGPSGGLGAKNIQYF.

V is TRBV20-1 and J is TRBJ1-4; D might be TRBD1 (5 bases). V was pared by 3 bases and J by 8 bases, with 16 bases between. The CDR3 covers 14 residues. In germline, CDR1 is DFQATT, CDR2 SNEGSKA (reference sequence). CDR3 nucleotide sequence: TGCAGTGCTAGTAAGGACAAGCTGGGGGAAAAACTGTTTTTT. The encoded protein is CSASKDKLGEKLFF.

Only a few counts were recorded for this clone. The V gene is TRBV5-1, the J gene TRBJ1-6; the D is unclear. V shed 0 bases and J shed 7 bases, with 11 bases lying between them. The CDR3 extends over 15 amino acids. CDR1 is SGHRS, CDR2 YFSETQ, per germline. CDR3 DNA: TGCGCCAGCAGCTTGGTCGTTGAGATGAATTCACCCCTCCACTTT. Translation: CASSLVVEMNSPLHF. Filled out from reference TRBV5-1 and TRBJ1-6, the complete variable domain reads KAGVTQTPRYLIKTRGQQVTLSCSPISGHRSVSWYQQTPGQGLQFLFEYFSETQRNKGNFPGRFSGRQFSNSRSEMNVSTLELGDSALYLCASSLVVEMNSPLHFGNGTRLTVT.

The chain recombines TRBV10-3 with TRBJ2-7; 9 bases agree with TRBD1. The CDR3 is made up of 15 amino acids. CDR1 and CDR2 from the germline V gene are ENHRY and SYGVKD. V was clipped by 3 bases and J by 2 bases; unmatched bases: 5. CDR3 nucleotide sequence: TGTGCCATCAGTGATGGGACAGGGACCACCTACGAGCAGTACTTC. Its translation is CAISDGTGTTYEQYF.

This clone was detected once. DNA for the CDR3: TGTGCCTGGAGCGGACACAATAGCAATCAGCCCCAGCATTTT. This codes for CAWSGHNSNQPQHF. The chain uses TRBV30 and TRBJ1-5, with D possibly TRBD1 on 5 matching bases. The V and J ends lost 3 bases and 0 bases respectively, with 9 bases between them. Germline loops: CDR1 GTSNPN, CDR2 SVGIG (reference sequence). The CDR3 totals 14 residues.

The chain uses TRBV7-9 and TRBJ2-3; 9 nucleotides align to TRBD2. Germline CDR1 reads SEHNR; CDR2 reads FQNEAQ (reference sequence). This CDR3 has 16 amino acids. V trimming: 5 bases; J trimming: 1 base; junction bases outside the gene matches: 7. CDR3 coding DNA: TGTGCCAGCAGCCGCACTGAGCGGGGGGGCACAGATACGCAGTATTTT. It is translated as CASSRTERGGTDTQYF.

The rearrangement joins TRBV11-2 to TRBJ2-4, with unresolved D. CDR1 and CDR2 from the germline V gene are SGHAT and FQNNGV. The CDR3 is 11 residues long. The V end was cut by 5 bases, the J end by 8 bases, with 7 bases between. CDR3 bases: TGTGCCAGCAGCATTCCGGACATTCAGTACTTC. This codes for CASSIPDIQYF. The entire variable domain, with the rest obtained from reference TRBV11-2 and TRBJ2-4, is as follows: EAGVAQSPRYKIIEKRQSVAFWCNPISGHATLYWYQQILGQGPKLLIQFQNNGVVDDSQLPKDRFSAERLKGVDSTLKIQPAKLEDSAVYLCASSIPDIQYFGAGTRLSVL.

The genes are TRBV7-2 and TRBJ1-2; D is possibly TRBD1 (5 bases). CDR3 length equals 14 residues. CDR1 SGHTA and CDR2 FQGNSA come from the germline V gene. V lost 4 bases to trimming and J lost 7 bases, with 16 bases between them. The CDR3 region is CASSWGTGEGGYTF. Here the CDR3 DNA reads TGTGCCAGCAGCTGGGGGACGGGGGAGGGTGGCTACACCTTC.

This chain joins TRBV10-2 and TRBJ1-4, with 8 bases aligning to TRBD1. The junction had 1 base not matched to a gene; V was cut back by 10 bases and J by 6 bases. There are 11 residues in the CDR3. The germline V gene has CDR1 WSHSY and CDR2 SAAADI. The CDR3 nucleotides read TGCGCCACGACAGGGGATGAAAAACTGTTTTTT. This translates into CATTGDEKLFF.